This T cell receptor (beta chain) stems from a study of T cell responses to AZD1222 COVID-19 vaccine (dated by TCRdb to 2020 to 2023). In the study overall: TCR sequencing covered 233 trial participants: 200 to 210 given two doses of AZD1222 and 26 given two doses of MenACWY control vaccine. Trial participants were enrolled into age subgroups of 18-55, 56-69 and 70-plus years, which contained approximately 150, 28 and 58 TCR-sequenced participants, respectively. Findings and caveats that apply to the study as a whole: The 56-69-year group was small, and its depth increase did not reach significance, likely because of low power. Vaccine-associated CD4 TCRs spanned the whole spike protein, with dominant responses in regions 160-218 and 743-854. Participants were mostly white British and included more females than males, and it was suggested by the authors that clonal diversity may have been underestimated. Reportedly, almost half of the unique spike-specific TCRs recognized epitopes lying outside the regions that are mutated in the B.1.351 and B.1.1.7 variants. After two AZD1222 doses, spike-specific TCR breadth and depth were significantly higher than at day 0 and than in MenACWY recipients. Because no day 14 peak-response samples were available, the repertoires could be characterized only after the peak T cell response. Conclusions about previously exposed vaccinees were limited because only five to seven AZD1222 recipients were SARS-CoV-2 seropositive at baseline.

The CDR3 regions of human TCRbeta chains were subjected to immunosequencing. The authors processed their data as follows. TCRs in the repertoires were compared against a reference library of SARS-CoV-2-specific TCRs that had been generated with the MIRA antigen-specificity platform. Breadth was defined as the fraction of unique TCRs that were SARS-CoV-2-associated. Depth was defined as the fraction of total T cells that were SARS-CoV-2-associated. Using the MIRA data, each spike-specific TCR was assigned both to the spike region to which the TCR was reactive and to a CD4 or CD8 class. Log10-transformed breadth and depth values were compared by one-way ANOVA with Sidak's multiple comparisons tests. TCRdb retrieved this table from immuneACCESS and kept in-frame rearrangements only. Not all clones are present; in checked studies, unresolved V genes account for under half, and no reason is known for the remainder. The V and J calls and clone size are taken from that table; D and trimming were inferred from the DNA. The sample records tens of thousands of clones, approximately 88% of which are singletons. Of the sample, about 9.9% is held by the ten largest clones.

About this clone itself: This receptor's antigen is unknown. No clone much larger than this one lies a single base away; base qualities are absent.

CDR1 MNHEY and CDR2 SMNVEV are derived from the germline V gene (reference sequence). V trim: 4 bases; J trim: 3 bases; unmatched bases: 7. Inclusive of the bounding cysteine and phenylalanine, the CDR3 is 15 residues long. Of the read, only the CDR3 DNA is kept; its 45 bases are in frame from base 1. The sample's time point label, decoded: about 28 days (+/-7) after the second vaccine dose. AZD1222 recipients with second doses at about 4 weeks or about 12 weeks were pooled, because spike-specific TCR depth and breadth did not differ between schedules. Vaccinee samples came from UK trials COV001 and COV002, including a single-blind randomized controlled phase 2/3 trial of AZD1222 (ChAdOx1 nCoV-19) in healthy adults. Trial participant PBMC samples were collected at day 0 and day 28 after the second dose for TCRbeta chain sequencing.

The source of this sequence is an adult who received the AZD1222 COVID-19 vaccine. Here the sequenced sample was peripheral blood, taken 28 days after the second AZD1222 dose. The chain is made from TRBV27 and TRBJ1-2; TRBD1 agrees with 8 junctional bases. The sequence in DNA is TGTGCCAGCAGTTACCGGACAGGGCCATACTATGGCTACACCTTC. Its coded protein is CASSYRTGPYYGYTF.